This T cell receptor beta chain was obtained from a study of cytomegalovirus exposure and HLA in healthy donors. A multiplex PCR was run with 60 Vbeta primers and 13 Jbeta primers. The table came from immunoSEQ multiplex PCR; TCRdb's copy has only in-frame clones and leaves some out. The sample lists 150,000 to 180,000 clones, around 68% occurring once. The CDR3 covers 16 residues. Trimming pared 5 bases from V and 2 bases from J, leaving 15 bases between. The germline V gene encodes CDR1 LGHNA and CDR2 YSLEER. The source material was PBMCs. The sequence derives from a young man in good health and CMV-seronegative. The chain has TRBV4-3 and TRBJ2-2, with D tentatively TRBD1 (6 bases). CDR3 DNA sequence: TGCGCCAGCAGCTCCCGGGACACCGTAAACACCGGGGAGCTGTTTTTT. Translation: CASSSRDTVNTGELFF.